A selection of T cell receptor beta chains follows, all from one sample in a study of blood T cell repertoires in COVID-19. The repertoire was sequenced with immunoSEQ multiplex PCR; TCRdb's copy has only in-frame clones and lacks some. Of about 85,000 clones listed, almost 90% are singletons. Specimen: peripheral blood. These receptors were taken from a woman of 80 years or more with active or convalescent COVID-19. CDR3s include the opening cysteine and the closing phenylalanine or tryptophan. The order of the fields is clone size, D gene, V gene, J gene, CDR3 DNA, CDR3 protein. D genes are given only for firm matches. Where a row states a size, it is once, few, many or the class of an expanded clone; other rows omit it.

abundance: .; d_gene: TRBD2; v_gene: TRBV7-9; j_gene: TRBJ2-5; CDR3nt: TGTGCCAGCAGCAAAGGACTAGCGGGAGCGGGAGAGACCCAGTACTTC; CDR3aa: CASSKGLAGAGETQYF
abundance: once; d_gene: TRBD1; v_gene: TRBV7-6; j_gene: TRBJ2-5; CDR3nt: TGTGCCAGCAGCCCTGGGACAGGGAGAGAGACCCAGTACTTC; CDR3aa: CASSPGTGRETQYF
abundance: once; d_gene: TRBD2; v_gene: TRBV19; j_gene: TRBJ2-1; CDR3nt: TGTGCCAGTAGTATCCAGTCTAGCGGGTTCAATGAGCAGTTCTTC; CDR3aa: CASSIQSSGFNEQFF
abundance: .; d_gene: .; v_gene: TRBV2; j_gene: TRBJ1-5; CDR3nt: TGTGCCAGCAGTGTCCGTAGCAATCAGCCCCAGCATTTT; CDR3aa: CASSVRSNQPQHF
abundance: once; d_gene: .; v_gene: TRBV5-5; j_gene: TRBJ1-5; CDR3nt: TGTGCCAGCAGCTTAGCGGACCAGCCCCAGCATTTT; CDR3aa: CASSLADQPQHF
abundance: .; d_gene: .; v_gene: TRBV6-5; j_gene: TRBJ1-1; CDR3nt: TGTGCCAGCTGCGAGGGAGTGAACACTGAAGCTTTCTTT; CDR3aa: CASCEGVNTEAFF
abundance: .; d_gene: TRBD1; v_gene: TRBV28; j_gene: TRBJ1-5; CDR3nt: TGTGCCAGCAGTCTCCGAGGACAGGGACAGCAGCCCCAGCATTTT; CDR3aa: CASSLRGQGQQPQHF
abundance: few; d_gene: .; v_gene: TRBV30; j_gene: TRBJ2-5; CDR3nt: TGTGCCTGGAGTGGCGAGGAGACCCAGTACTTC; CDR3aa: CAWSGEETQYF
abundance: .; d_gene: .; v_gene: TRBV10-3; j_gene: TRBJ1-1; CDR3nt: TGTGCCATTAGGACAGACATGAACACTGAAGCTTTCTTT; CDR3aa: CAIRTDMNTEAFF
abundance: .; d_gene: .; v_gene: TRBV25-1; j_gene: TRBJ1-1; CDR3nt: TGTGCCAGCAGACCCCTCGGGGGGAACACTGAAGCTTTCTTT; CDR3aa: CASRPLGGNTEAFF
abundance: .; d_gene: .; v_gene: TRBV19; j_gene: TRBJ2-1; CDR3nt: TGTGCCAGTAGTATGGGGACTGGCTCCTACAATGAGCAGTTCTTC; CDR3aa: CASSMGTGSYNEQFF
abundance: .; d_gene: .; v_gene: TRBV20-1; j_gene: TRBJ1-4; CDR3nt: TGCAGTGCTAGTGAACCTCAGAATGAAAAACTGTTTTTT; CDR3aa: CSASEPQNEKLFF
abundance: .; d_gene: .; v_gene: TRBV11-2; j_gene: TRBJ1-3; CDR3nt: TGTGCCAGCAGCTTAGATATTGGGACAGGAAACACCATATATTTT; CDR3aa: CASSLDIGTGNTIYF
abundance: .; d_gene: TRBD1; v_gene: TRBV19; j_gene: TRBJ2-7; CDR3nt: TGTGCCAGTAGTCCGGGGACAGGGAGCCACGAGCAGTACTTC; CDR3aa: CASSPGTGSHEQYF
abundance: once; d_gene: .; v_gene: TRBV27; j_gene: TRBJ1-1; CDR3nt: TGTGCCAGCAGTGCCCATCAGGGGAGCAAGGTTGAAGCTTTCTTT; CDR3aa: CASSAHQGSKVEAFF
abundance: .; d_gene: .; v_gene: TRBV6-2/TRBV6-3; j_gene: TRBJ1-1; CDR3nt: TGTGCCAGCAGTTACTCAACGGGTGGGGCAGCTAAACCGAACACTGAAGCTTTCTTT; CDR3aa: CASSYSTGGAAKPNTEAFF
abundance: .; d_gene: TRBD2; v_gene: TRBV9; j_gene: TRBJ2-1; CDR3nt: TGTGCCAGCAGCCCCCTTAGCGGGGGGCATGAGCAGTTCTTC; CDR3aa: CASSPLSGGHEQFF
abundance: .; d_gene: TRBD2; v_gene: TRBV2; j_gene: TRBJ2-1; CDR3nt: TGTGCCAGCAGTGAAGCGCTTATAGCGGGATCCTACAATGAGCAGTTCTTC; CDR3aa: CASSEALIAGSYNEQFF
abundance: .; d_gene: TRBD1; v_gene: TRBV25-1; j_gene: TRBJ2-3; CDR3nt: TGTGCCAGCAGTGGGATTGGACAGGGCACAGATACGCAGTATTTT; CDR3aa: CASSGIGQGTDTQYF
abundance: .; d_gene: TRBD1; v_gene: TRBV9; j_gene: TRBJ1-2; CDR3nt: TGTGCCAGCAGCGTAGGGTTCGGGACAGATGGCTACACCTTC; CDR3aa: CASSVGFGTDGYTF
abundance: .; d_gene: TRBD1; v_gene: TRBV19; j_gene: TRBJ1-1; CDR3nt: TGTGCCAGTAGTACAAGGACAGGAGGCAGTAAGAACACTGAAGCTTTCTTT; CDR3aa: CASSTRTGGSKNTEAFF
abundance: .; d_gene: .; v_gene: TRBV20-1; j_gene: TRBJ2-5; CDR3nt: TGCAGTGCTAACAGGCGGGAGACCCAGTACTTC; CDR3aa: CSANRRETQYF
abundance: .; d_gene: TRBD1; v_gene: TRBV7-9; j_gene: TRBJ2-1; CDR3nt: TGTGCCAGCAGCTTTGGACAGGGTTACAATGAGCAGTTCTTC; CDR3aa: CASSFGQGYNEQFF
abundance: once; d_gene: TRBD1; v_gene: TRBV5-1; j_gene: TRBJ1-1; CDR3nt: TGCGCCAGCAGCTTACAGGGGGGCAACACTGAAGCTTTCTTT; CDR3aa: CASSLQGGNTEAFF
abundance: .; d_gene: .; v_gene: TRBV11-2; j_gene: TRBJ2-2; CDR3nt: TGTGCCAGCAGCCTTAAACACGCCGGGGAGCTGTTTTTT; CDR3aa: CASSLKHAGELFF
abundance: once; d_gene: .; v_gene: TRBV2; j_gene: TRBJ2-3; CDR3nt: TGTGCCAGCAGTGATTCTTCGACAGATACGCAGTATTTT; CDR3aa: CASSDSSTDTQYF
abundance: .; d_gene: TRBD1; v_gene: TRBV6-6; j_gene: TRBJ2-6; CDR3nt: TGTGCCAGCAGTCCCCGGGACAGAACCTCTGGGGCCAACGTCCTGACTTTC; CDR3aa: CASSPRDRTSGANVLTF
abundance: .; d_gene: .; v_gene: TRBV20-1; j_gene: TRBJ1-5; CDR3nt: TGCAGTGCTAGAGAACGAAACACCCAGCATTTT; CDR3aa: CSARERNTQHF
abundance: .; d_gene: .; v_gene: TRBV9; j_gene: TRBJ2-1; CDR3nt: TGTGCCAGCAGCCTCCGCTCGCTATCCAATGAGCAGTTCTTC; CDR3aa: CASSLRSLSNEQFF
abundance: .; d_gene: .; v_gene: TRBV5-1; j_gene: TRBJ1-3; CDR3nt: TGCGCCAGCAGCTTGGCCGATCGGGGGGCTTCCCGAAACACCATATATTTT; CDR3aa: CASSLADRGASRNTIYF
abundance: .; d_gene: .; v_gene: TRBV5-1; j_gene: TRBJ1-1; CDR3nt: TGCGCCAGCAGCTTGGACAGCGGCACTGAAGCTTTCTTT; CDR3aa: CASSLDSGTEAFF
abundance: .; d_gene: TRBD1; v_gene: TRBV6-1; j_gene: TRBJ1-3; CDR3nt: TGTGCCAGCAGTGAAGCAGGGGGCAGGGGGTCTGGAAACACCATATATTTT; CDR3aa: CASSEAGGRGSGNTIYF
abundance: .; d_gene: .; v_gene: TRBV5-1; j_gene: TRBJ2-5; CDR3nt: TGCGCCAGCAGCTTGGGGGCTAGCGCCCAAGAGACCCAGTACTTC; CDR3aa: CASSLGASAQETQYF
abundance: .; d_gene: .; v_gene: TRBV2; j_gene: TRBJ1-3; CDR3nt: TGTGCCAGCAAAGGATTAGCGGGAGTCTCTGGAAACACCATATATTTT; CDR3aa: CASKGLAGVSGNTIYF
abundance: few; d_gene: TRBD1; v_gene: TRBV7-8; j_gene: TRBJ2-2; CDR3nt: TGTGCCAGCAGCTTAGTGGTTGCAGGGGGCTCGGGGAACACCGGGGAGCTGTTTTTT; CDR3aa: CASSLVVAGGSGNTGELFF
abundance: .; d_gene: .; v_gene: TRBV19; j_gene: TRBJ1-5; CDR3nt: TGTGCCAGTAGTATAGATGGTCAGATCAATCAGCCCCAGCATTTT; CDR3aa: CASSIDGQINQPQHF
abundance: few; d_gene: .; v_gene: TRBV29-1; j_gene: TRBJ1-1; CDR3nt: TGCAGCGTTGGGCCAAACATGAACACTGAAGCTTTCTTT; CDR3aa: CSVGPNMNTEAFF
abundance: .; d_gene: .; v_gene: TRBV5-1; j_gene: TRBJ1-4; CDR3nt: TGCGCCAGCAGCTTGGGCGACGGGGGGAATGAAAAACTGTTTTTT; CDR3aa: CASSLGDGGNEKLFF
abundance: .; d_gene: .; v_gene: TRBV5-1; j_gene: TRBJ2-7; CDR3nt: TGCGCCAGCAGCAGCTCAGGGTGGGAGCAGTACTTC; CDR3aa: CASSSSGWEQYF
abundance: once; d_gene: .; v_gene: TRBV2; j_gene: TRBJ1-4; CDR3nt: TGTGCCAGCCTCCAGGGCCGCCTCGAAAAACTGTTTTTT; CDR3aa: CASLQGRLEKLFF
abundance: .; d_gene: .; v_gene: TRBV5-5; j_gene: TRBJ2-1; CDR3nt: TGTGCCAGCAGCTTGGCCTATTGGACAGATTACTACAATGAGCAGTTCTTC; CDR3aa: CASSLAYWTDYYNEQFF
abundance: .; d_gene: .; v_gene: TRBV5-5; j_gene: TRBJ2-7; CDR3nt: TGTGCCAGCAGCTTGTGGCCTCGCTCCTCCTACGAGCAGTACTTC; CDR3aa: CASSLWPRSSYEQYF
abundance: .; d_gene: .; v_gene: TRBV2; j_gene: TRBJ2-7; CDR3nt: TGTGCCAGCACAACGGGCGCGGGGATCTACGAGCAGTACTTC; CDR3aa: CASTTGAGIYEQYF
abundance: .; d_gene: .; v_gene: TRBV28; j_gene: TRBJ2-1; CDR3nt: TGTGCCAGCAGTTTATTGGGGCACAATGAGCAGTTCTTC; CDR3aa: CASSLLGHNEQFF
abundance: once; d_gene: TRBD2; v_gene: TRBV5-4; j_gene: TRBJ2-2; CDR3nt: TGTGCCATCCGCCGTAGCGGGAGAAACACCGGGGAGCTGTTTTTT; CDR3aa: CAIRRSGRNTGELFF
abundance: .; d_gene: TRBD2; v_gene: TRBV28; j_gene: TRBJ2-7; CDR3nt: TGTGCCAGCACCGTGGCTAGCGGGACCGACTACGAGCAGTACTTC; CDR3aa: CASTVASGTDYEQYF
abundance: .; d_gene: TRBD1; v_gene: TRBV11-3; j_gene: TRBJ2-7; CDR3nt: TGTGCCAGCAGTCAACCGGGACAGGGGATCAACGAGCAGTACTTC; CDR3aa: CASSQPGQGINEQYF
abundance: .; d_gene: .; v_gene: TRBV4-1; j_gene: TRBJ1-6; CDR3nt: TGCGCCAGCAGCCTCGGGGCAGGGGATAATTCACCCCTCCACTTT; CDR3aa: CASSLGAGDNSPLHF
abundance: .; d_gene: .; v_gene: TRBV21-1; j_gene: TRBJ2-3; CDR3nt: TGTGCCAGCAGCAAAAGCGCTATTCGAACGGGGACAGAGACAGATACGCAGTATTTT; CDR3aa: CASSKSAIRTGTETDTQYF
abundance: .; d_gene: .; v_gene: TRBV10-3; j_gene: TRBJ2-3; CDR3nt: TGTGCCATCAGTGAGGAGGGGGGCACAGATACGCAGTATTTT; CDR3aa: CAISEEGGTDTQYF
abundance: .; d_gene: TRBD1; v_gene: TRBV19; j_gene: TRBJ1-5; CDR3nt: TGTGCCAGTAGTATCGAGGACAGGGGGAATCAGCCCCAGCATTTT; CDR3aa: CASSIEDRGNQPQHF
abundance: .; d_gene: TRBD1; v_gene: TRBV27; j_gene: TRBJ1-4; CDR3nt: TGTGCCAGCAGCTGGACAGGGGTGGATGAAAAACTGTTTTTT; CDR3aa: CASSWTGVDEKLFF
abundance: .; d_gene: TRBD1; v_gene: TRBV10-2; j_gene: TRBJ1-1; CDR3nt: TGCGCCAGCACCAGGACAGGGTTGGGCGTCATGAACACTGAAGCTTTCTTT; CDR3aa: CASTRTGLGVMNTEAFF
abundance: .; d_gene: TRBD1; v_gene: TRBV10-3; j_gene: TRBJ2-5; CDR3nt: TGTGCCATCAGTGACCCCGGGACAGCCTTTGGGGAGACCCAGTACTTC; CDR3aa: CAISDPGTAFGETQYF
abundance: .; d_gene: TRBD1; v_gene: TRBV29-1; j_gene: TRBJ1-2; CDR3nt: TGCAGCGTTGACAGGGGGGTCTATGGCTACACCTTC; CDR3aa: CSVDRGVYGYTF
abundance: few; d_gene: TRBD1; v_gene: TRBV11-2; j_gene: TRBJ2-7; CDR3nt: TGTGCCAGCAGCTTACGGACAGGATCCTCCTACGAGCAGTACTTC; CDR3aa: CASSLRTGSSYEQYF
abundance: .; d_gene: .; v_gene: TRBV11-2; j_gene: TRBJ1-1; CDR3nt: TGTGCCAGCAGTCTTACGCAGGGTGGGAACACTGAAGCTTTCTTT; CDR3aa: CASSLTQGGNTEAFF
abundance: .; d_gene: .; v_gene: TRBV28; j_gene: TRBJ1-6; CDR3nt: TGTGCCACGAGAGGATCCTATAATTCACCCCTCCACTTT; CDR3aa: CATRGSYNSPLHF
abundance: .; d_gene: TRBD1; v_gene: TRBV18; j_gene: TRBJ1-1; CDR3nt: TGTGCCAGCTCACAAGCACAGGGGAGCACTGAAGCTTTCTTT; CDR3aa: CASSQAQGSTEAFF